This T cell receptor (beta chain) was sequenced during a study of a mutant IDH1 vaccine in newly diagnosed glioma. The table came from immunoSEQ multiplex PCR; TCRdb's copy has only in-frame clones and leaves some out. The data contain tens of thousands of clones, roughly four fifths of them singletons. This clone was picked up one time. Its target is unknown. The CDR3 extends over 17 amino acids. The germline gives CDR1 SGHRS, CDR2 YFSETQ. With 4 bases clipped from V and 5 bases from J, the junction kept 11 bases outside the gene matches. Time point specified: week 35, safety follow-up. Each vaccine dose was 300 ug of mutant IDH1 20-mer peptide, with topical imiquimod. Weeks 1, 3, 5, 7, 11, 15, 19 and 23 were when patients received their eight vaccinations.

V and J are TRBV5-1 and TRBJ2-3, with 12 bases fitting TRBD2. The sequence was collected from a man aged 35 to 55 with glioma. Sequenced here: PBMCs, sampled from a glioma patient whose treatment included an IDH1 peptide vaccine. CDR3 amino acids: CASSLGLAGTGGDTQYF. The CDR3 nucleotides read TGCGCCAGCAGCCTGGGACTAGCGGGTACCGGAGGAGATACGCAGTATTTT.